Listed below are T cell receptor beta chains from one sample, sequenced in a study of control samples from healthy donors and cancer patients. The table came from immunoSEQ multiplex PCR; TCRdb's copy has only in-frame clones and leaves some out. The table includes tens of thousands of clones, about 90% detected once. The sample was blood. Every receptor here comes from a woman in her 50s in good health. The CDR3 runs from the conserved cysteine through the conserved F or W. D genes are given only for firm matches. Rows give clone size only sometimes, using once, few, many, or a class for an expanded clone.

j_call d_call cdr3_length v_call clone_size cdr3_aa cdr3_nt
TRBJ1-2 . 15 TRBV3-1/TRBV3-2 . CASSQDGTVYYGYTF TGTGCCAGCAGCCAAGACGGGACGGTCTACTATGGCTACACCTTC
TRBJ2-1 . 15 TRBV11-2 . CASSDPAVLSNEQFF TGTGCCAGCAGCGACCCCGCGGTCCTGAGTAATGAGCAGTTCTTC
TRBJ1-4 . 15 TRBV5-5 medium-sized CASSLNGGSNEKLFF TGTGCCAGCAGCTTGAACGGGGGATCTAATGAAAAACTGTTTTTT
TRBJ2-3 . 15 TRBV19 few CASSMGLVVTDTQYF TGTGCCAGTAGTATGGGTTTGGTAGTCACAGATACGCAGTATTTT
TRBJ2-6 . 15 TRBV18 . CASSSQGSGANVLTF TGTGCCAGCTCATCACAAGGGAGTGGGGCCAACGTCCTGACTTTC
TRBJ1-1 . 14 TRBV5-1 . CASSRAGEGAEAFF TGCGCCAGCAGCCGGGCGGGGGAGGGGGCTGAAGCTTTCTTT
TRBJ1-5 TRBD1 14 TRBV10-1 . CASSWTGACQPQHF TGCGCCAGCAGCTGGACAGGAGCCTGTCAGCCCCAGCATTTT
TRBJ2-3 . 15 TRBV13 . CASSLGQGGADTQYF TGTGCCAGCAGCTTAGGACAGGGAGGGGCAGATACGCAGTATTTT
TRBJ2-7 . 12 TRBV2 . CASSERAYEQYF TGTGCCAGCAGTGAACGCGCCTACGAGCAGTACTTC
TRBJ2-7 . 11 TRBV2 . CASRTAYEQYF TGTGCCAGTAGGACGGCGTACGAGCAGTACTTC
TRBJ1-5 . 16 TRBV19 . CASSFQGSEGNQPQHF TGTGCCAGTAGTTTCCAGGGAAGTGAGGGCAATCAGCCCCAGCATTTT
TRBJ2-5 TRBD1 13 TRBV6-5 . CASRRGGIQTQYF TGTGCCAGCAGGAGAGGGGGCATACAGACCCAGTACTTC
TRBJ2-2 . 12 TRBV10-2 . CAGRVATGELFF TGCGCCGGCAGGGTGGCCACCGGGGAGCTGTTTTTT
TRBJ2-7 . 14 TRBV18 . CASSPLQGEGEQYF TGTGCCAGCTCACCACTCCAGGGGGAGGGGGAGCAGTACTTC
TRBJ1-2 . 14 TRBV7-9 . CASSLVGQINGYTF TGTGCCAGCAGCTTAGTCGGGCAGATCAATGGCTACACCTTC
TRBJ2-1 . 19 TRBV4-1 . CASSRGTDYLLDSYNEQFF TGCGCCAGCAGTCGTGGGACGGACTACCTCTTGGACTCCTACAATGAGCAGTTCTTC
TRBJ2-3 . 13 TRBV24-1 . CATSDPSTDTQYF TGTGCCACCAGTGACCCTAGCACAGATACGCAGTATTTT
TRBJ1-5 . 15 TRBV6-5 . CASSPQGEGNQPQHF TGTGCCAGCAGTCCACAGGGCGAGGGCAATCAGCCCCAGCATTTT
TRBJ1-4 . 11 TRBV20-1 once CSARRNEKLFF TGCAGTGCTAGAAGAAATGAAAAACTGTTTTTT